The source of this T cell receptor (beta chain) is a study of T cells after posttransplantation cyclophosphamide. Some clones are missing from TCRdb's copy, which holds only in-frame ones; the method was immunoSEQ multiplex PCR. The sample contains 14,000 or so clones, none of them singletons. Busulfan-fludarabine conditioning, marrow transplant, and cyclophosphamide on days +3 and +4 were administered. Trimming took 5 bases from V and 4 from J, leaving 8 bases between them. This CDR3 comprises 13 residues. Per germline, CDR1 LNHNV and CDR2 YYDKDF (reference sequence). This clone came up many times. The target antigen is unknown. Overall study results and limits: Donor CD8+ memory clones often dominated recipient blood repertoires at later times. After PTCy, TRB diversity resembled that of CNI/methotrexate controls. Skin or GI-infiltrating T cells shared few TRB sequences with blood.

Source: PBMCs, taken 1,000 to 1,200 days after allogeneic stem cell transplant with posttransplant cyclophosphamide. The TCR was taken from a female patient between 35 and 55 years old who received an allogeneic stem cell transplant from a related donor, was CMV-positive, and had no GVHD. Some T cells may trace back to the graft donor. This rearrangement joins TRBV15 to TRBJ2-2; D may be TRBD1 (6 bases). This chain's CDR3 is CATSLGGTGELFF. The CDR3, as DNA: TGTGCCACCAGCCTAGGGGGCACCGGGGAGCTGTTTTTT.